This TCR beta chain derives from a study of blood T cells in healthy people across ages. Trimming cost V 8 bases and J 2 bases; bases outside gene matches: 6. CDR3 size: 13 residues. Germline V gene sequence: CDR1 LGHDT, CDR2 YNNKEL (reference sequence). Together with a sample-barcoded 5' primer, a J-beta primer mix was included in a second PCR lasting about 7 to 12 cycles. Each CDR3 protein is one row after TCRdb ran MiXCR on the 5' RACE reads. The data contain roughly 900,000 distinct CDR3 sequences, around 49% of them singletons. In this sample, this clonotype turned up a few times. Material: blood. The TCR comes from a man aged 30 to 39 in good health. J is TRBJ2-7 and V is TRBV3-1, with TRBD1 matching over 7 bases. In nucleotides, the CDR3 is TGTGCCAGCGGCCGGACAGGCCCCTACGAGCAGTACTTC. This codes for CASGRTGPYEQYF.